What follows is one T cell receptor (beta chain) and its context. Its target antigen remains unknown. Base-call qualities are not available, and no considerably larger clone is one nucleotide away. These data originate in a study of blood T cell repertoires in COVID-19 (TCRdb year 2020). Regarding the complete study: Samples from collaborators originated in the United States, Italy and Spain and spanned both the acute and convalescent phases of COVID-19. A freely available public database, intended as a resource for researchers studying the immune response to SARS-CoV-2, is where the repertoires were released. The prospective study material was composed of cDNA or gDNA derived from T cells, B-cell-depleted T cells, or PBMCs. The dataset comprised deeply sampled blood TCRbeta repertoires from subjects exposed to, actively infected with, or recovered from COVID-19. Where available, HLA class I and class II types were taken from metadata supplied by the sample provider and were not determined by assay-based typing. The samples were drawn from the first 160 participants of the ongoing ImmuneRACE study and from about 1,200 subjects provided by 6 global collaborators. Sample metadata almost always included a de-identified subject ID, COVID-19 status, age in years and sex.

Results and caveats for the whole study, not just this receptor: The amount of clinical and demographic metadata varied by source and participant and was provided uncurated.

The immunoSEQ Assay, a bias-controlled multiplex PCR, was used to amplify TCRbeta CDR3 regions from genomic DNA. The paper's data handling went like this. The number of nucleated cells in each sample was estimated from the amplification of reference gene primers within the assay. Sequence reads were collapsed and filtered to measure the absolute abundance of every unique TCRbeta CDR3 rearrangement. For each sample, productive Simpson clonality was calculated as the square root of Simpson's diversity index over productive rearrangements. Not all clones reach the TCRdb copy of this immuneACCESS table, which keeps in-frame sequences only. Checked studies attribute under half of the gap to unresolved V genes and leave the rest unexplained. The V and J calls and clone size come from that table; D and trimming were worked out from the DNA. The table for this sample lists 250,000 to 300,000 clones; roughly 84% of them were counted only once. Jointly, the top ten make up roughly 4% of the sample.

Whole blood was collected in K2EDTA tubes by collaborating institutions according to the institutions' own protocols. For TCRbeta analysis, collaborators shipped samples as frozen whole blood, isolated PBMCs, or DNA extracted from either of those sample types. From cysteine to phenylalanine, the CDR3 is 12 amino acids long. Solely the CDR3 DNA is kept, with 36 bases framed from the first base. The germline V gene provides CDR1 ENHRY and CDR2 SYGVKD. V gives up 3 bases and J gives up 8 bases, and the segment between their germline ends measures 8 bases. Recombination joined TRBV10-3 with TRBJ2-1, with a weak D call of TRBD2 (5 bases match). This receptor was taken from a man between 60 and 75 years old with acute or convalescent COVID-19. Specimen: peripheral blood. The CDR3: CAISEMGDEQFF. The DNA sequence reads TGTGCCATCAGTGAAATGGGAGATGAGCAGTTCTTC.